This passage covers 15 T cell receptor beta chains from one sample sequenced in a study of blood T cell repertoires in COVID-19. Profiling relied on immunoSEQ multiplex PCR, and the TCRdb table lists in-frame clones only, not all of them. The data show 110,000 to 150,000 clones, with around 87% seen just once and approximately 2.8% held by the top ten. Sequencing input: peripheral blood. Source of these receptors: a woman aged 60-75 years with active COVID-19.

This rearrangement joins TRBV7-2 to TRBJ1-1; D remains unclear. Germline V gene lookup returns CDR1 SGHTA and CDR2 FQGNSA. This CDR3 contains 15 residues. V lost 2 bases, J lost 6 bases, and 16 bases lay in between. The CDR3, as DNA: TGTGCCAGCAGCTTAATTGGAGCGTTCATATCTGAAGCTTTCTTT. Translation gives CASSLIGAFISEAFF.

This clone appeared a single time. The V gene is TRBV19, the J gene TRBJ2-7; 8 bases fit TRBD2. Trimming removed 1 base from V and 2 bases from J; junction bases left unmatched: 1. Germline loops: CDR1 LNHDA, CDR2 SQIVND (reference sequence). The CDR3 length is 14 residues. For the CDR3, the DNA is TGTGCCAGTAGTATAGTTAGCGGGACCTACGAGCAGTACTTC. As protein: CASSIVSGTYEQYF. Full variable domain (rest looked up from reference TRBV19 and TRBJ2-7): DGGITQSPKYLFRKEGQNVTLSCEQNLNHDAMYWYRQDPGQGLRLIYYSQIVNDFQKGDIAEGYSVSREKKESFPLTVTSAQKNPTAFYLCASSIVSGTYEQYFGPGTRLTVT.

This sequence joins TRBV30 and TRBJ2-1; 10 bases are a match to TRBD2. CDR1 is GTSNPN and CDR2 is SVGIG in the germline V gene (reference sequence). With V trimmed by 0 bases and J by 3 bases, 2 bases remained unmatched. This CDR3 is built from 15 residues. CDR3 region: CAWSVVAGGYNEQFF. The CDR3 region has the DNA TGTGCCTGGAGTGTAGTAGCGGGAGGCTACAATGAGCAGTTCTTC.

The chain uses TRBV10-3 and TRBJ2-1; 8 nucleotides line up with TRBD2. The germline CDR1 and CDR2 sequences are ENHRY and SYGVKD. The J segment lost 8 bases and the V segment lost 0 bases, leaving 12 bases of the junction unmatched. The CDR3 is 17 amino acids. CDR3 in amino acids: CAISESPVGLGSDEQFF. The CDR3 coding sequence is TGTGCCATCAGTGAGTCGCCAGTGGGACTAGGGTCCGATGAGCAGTTCTTC.

The chain carries TRBV6-2 or TRBV6-3 and TRBJ2-2, with D possibly TRBD2 on 5 matching bases. Germline V gene lookup returns CDR1 MNHEY and CDR2 SVGEGT. V lost 5 bases and J lost 2, with 12 bases in between. CDR3 length: 15 amino acids. The CDR3 DNA follows: TGTGCCAGCAGTCATGGACTCTTCAACACCGGGGAGCTGTTTTTT. This translates into CASSHGLFNTGELFF.

The V and J genes are TRBV15 and TRBJ2-2; perhaps TRBD2 as D (5 bases). Germline values: CDR1 LNHNV, CDR2 YYDKDF (reference sequence). The CDR3 covers 13 residues. Trimming shortened V by 11 bases and J by 4 bases, and 14 bases separated the two germline ends. The CDR3 nucleotides are TGTGCCTCCGGACGGGGTACCACCGGGGAGCTGTTTTTT. Translating it yields CASGRGTTGELFF.

The chain combines TRBV14 with TRBJ1-6, with D unresolved. V gave up 1 base and J gave up 10 bases, with 8 bases separating them. Germline V lookup: CDR1 SGHDN, CDR2 FVKESK. The CDR3 sequence is 13 residues long. The CDR3 loop reads CASSQVLASPLHF. As DNA, the CDR3 is TGTGCCAGCAGCCAAGTTTTAGCCTCACCCCTCCACTTT.

This clone was seen a handful of times. The chain has TRBV19 and TRBJ1-2, with D possibly being TRBD1 (6 bases). Germline CDR1 reads LNHDA; CDR2 reads SQIVND (reference sequence). With 7 bases removed from V and 3 bases from J, the gap between germline ends came to 18 bases. The CDR3 sequence is 15 residues long. The CDR3 bases are TGTGCCAGTACCACTACAGGGTCTGGGGACTATGGCTACACCTTC. Amino acid sequence: CASTTTGSGDYGYTF.

J is TRBJ2-1 and V is TRBV3-1 (or the pseudogene TRBV3-2); 10 nucleotides agree with TRBD2. The CDR3 extends over 15 amino acids. CDR1 is LGHDT and CDR2 is YNNKEL in the germline V gene (reference sequence). V shed 0 bases, J shed 9 bases, and the junction held 5 bases outside the gene matches. DNA for the CDR3: TGTGCCAGCAGCCAAGAAACTAGCGGGATAGGTGAGCAGTTCTTC. It encodes CASSQETSGIGEQFF.

The V and J genes are TRBV4-2 and TRBJ2-1; 10 positions match TRBD2. Per the germline V gene, CDR1 is LGHNA and CDR2 is YNFKEQ. The CDR3 has 16 amino acids. With 4 bases clipped from V and 7 bases from J, the junction kept 10 bases outside the gene matches. In DNA, the CDR3 is TGTGCCAGCAGCCTAGGGGCGGCTAGCGGGAGAAATGAGCAGTTCTTC. Translating it yields CASSLGAASGRNEQFF.

The chain is built from TRBV28 and TRBJ2-7; 9 nucleotides line up with TRBD2. The CDR3 contains 15 residues. V dropped 6 bases and J dropped 3; count of bases not matched to a gene: 9. Per the germline V gene, CDR1 is MDHEN and CDR2 is SYDVKM. Here the CDR3 DNA reads TGTGCCAGCAGGCCACCGGGGACTAGCCGCTACGAGCAGTACTTC. Its translation: CASRPPGTSRYEQYF.

V is TRBV4-3 and J is TRBJ2-3, with D possibly matching TRBD2 (5 bases). V was clipped by 0 bases and J by 2 bases, with 9 bases between them. CDR1 LGHNA and CDR2 YSLEER come from the germline V gene. The CDR3 covers 15 residues. CDR3: CASSQDLRATDTQYF. In DNA form, the CDR3 reads TGCGCCAGCAGCCAAGATCTGAGGGCCACAGATACGCAGTATTTT.

The J gene is TRBJ2-5, the V gene TRBV7-6; D is unclear. With 6 bases removed from V and 0 bases from J, the gap between germline ends came to 17 bases. CDR1 is SGHVS and CDR2 is FNYEAQ in the germline V gene. The CDR3 loop spans 16 amino acids. The DNA of the CDR3 is TGTGCCAGCAGTTTTCTTGGAGCGTGGGACCAAGAGACCCAGTACTTC. Protein product: CASSFLGAWDQETQYF.

This clone was recorded only once. The chain employs TRBV6-5 and TRBJ2-1, with 10 bases lining up with TRBD2. V lost 7 bases, J lost 5 bases, and 5 bases stayed unmatched. CDR1 is MNHEY, CDR2 SVGAGI, per germline. The CDR3 spans 14 residues. CDR3 protein: CASNLAGVNNEQFF. DNA for the CDR3: TGTGCCAGCAACCTAGCGGGAGTTAACAATGAGCAGTTCTTC.

This chain links TRBV20-1 with TRBJ2-5; D may be TRBD1 (6 bases). Deletions cut 3 bases from V and 4 bases from J, with 9 bases between. Germline V lookup: CDR1 DFQATT, CDR2 SNEGSKA (reference sequence). The CDR3 totals 12 residues. CDR3 sequence: CSASPTGETQYF. The CDR3 nucleotides are TGCAGTGCTAGTCCGACAGGAGAGACCCAGTACTTC.